Each of the 2 T cell receptor beta chains below was sequenced from the same sample in a study of blood T cell repertoires in COVID-19. Profiled with immunoSEQ multiplex PCR; TCRdb holds only in-frame clones, not every one. The sample has some 180,000 clones, over 80% seen once; the top ten hold 6.5% to 7.5%. Material for sequencing was peripheral blood. The receptors derive from a woman in her 40s with COVID-19, enrolled during active disease.

The CDR3 here is CASSDRAGGTDTQYF. The CDR3 DNA sequence: TGTGCCAGCAGTGACAGAGCGGGGGGCACAGATACGCAGTATTTT. J is TRBJ2-3 and V is TRBV6-4; TRBD2 agrees at 8 bases. V lost 2 bases to trimming and J lost 1 base; unmatched junction nucleotides: 2. The CDR3 contains 15 residues. Germline V gives CDR1 MRHNA, CDR2 SNTAGT.

The chain couples TRBV19 to TRBJ2-1; 7 nucleotides agree with TRBD2. After removal of 1 base from V and 7 bases from J, the junction contained 19 bases not matched to a gene. This CDR3 contains 19 residues. CDR1 is LNHDA and CDR2 is SQIVND in the germline V gene (reference sequence). CDR3 DNA: TGTGCCAGTAGTATAGCCCCAGGTTCGGCGGGCGGGAGTGTTAATGAGCAGTTCTTC. Amino acid sequence: CASSIAPGSAGGSVNEQFF.